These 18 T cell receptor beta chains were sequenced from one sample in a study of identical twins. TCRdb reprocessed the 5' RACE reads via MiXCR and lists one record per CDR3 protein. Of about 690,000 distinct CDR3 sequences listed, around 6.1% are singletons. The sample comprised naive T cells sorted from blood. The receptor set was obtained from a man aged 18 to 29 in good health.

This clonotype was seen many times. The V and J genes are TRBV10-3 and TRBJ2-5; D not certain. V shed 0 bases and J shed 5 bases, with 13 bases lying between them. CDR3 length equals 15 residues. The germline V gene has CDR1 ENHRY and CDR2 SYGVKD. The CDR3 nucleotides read TGTGCCATCAGTGAGTCCTCGACCCAACGGGAGACCCAGTACTTC. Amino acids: CAISESSTQRETQYF.

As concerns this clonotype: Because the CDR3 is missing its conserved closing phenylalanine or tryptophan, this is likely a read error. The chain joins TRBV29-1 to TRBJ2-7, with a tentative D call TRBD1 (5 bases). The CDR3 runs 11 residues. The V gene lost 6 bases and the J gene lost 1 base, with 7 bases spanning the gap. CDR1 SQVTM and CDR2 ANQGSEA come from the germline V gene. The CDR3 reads CSVAGSYEQYS. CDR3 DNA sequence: TGCAGCGTCGCAGGGTCCTACGAGCAGTACTCC.

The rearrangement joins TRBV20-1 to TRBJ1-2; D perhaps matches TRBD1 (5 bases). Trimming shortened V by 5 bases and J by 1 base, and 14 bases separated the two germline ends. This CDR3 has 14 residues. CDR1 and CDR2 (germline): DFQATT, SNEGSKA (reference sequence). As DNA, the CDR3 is TGCAGTGCTCTGACAGACCGAAATAACTATGGCTACACCTTC. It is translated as CSALTDRNNYGYTF.

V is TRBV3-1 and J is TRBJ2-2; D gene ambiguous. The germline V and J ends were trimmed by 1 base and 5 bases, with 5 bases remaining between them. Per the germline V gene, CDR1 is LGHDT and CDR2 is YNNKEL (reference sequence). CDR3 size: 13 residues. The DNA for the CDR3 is TGTGCCAGCAGCCAAGTGGCTACCGGGGAGCTGTTTTTT. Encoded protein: CASSQVATGELFF. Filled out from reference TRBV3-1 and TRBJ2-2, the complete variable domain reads DTAVSQTPKYLVTQMGNDKSIKCEQNLGHDTMYWYKQDSKKFLKIMFSYNNKELIINETVPNRFSPKSPDKAHLNLHINSLELGDSAVYFCASSQVATGELFFGEGSRLTVL.

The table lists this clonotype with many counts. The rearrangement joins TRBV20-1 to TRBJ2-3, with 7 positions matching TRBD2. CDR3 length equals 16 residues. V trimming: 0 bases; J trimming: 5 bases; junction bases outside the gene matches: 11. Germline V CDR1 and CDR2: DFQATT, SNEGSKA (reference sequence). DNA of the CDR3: TGCAGTGCTAGAGATCCTAAGGCGGGAGTTATAGATACGCAGTATTTT. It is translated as CSARDPKAGVIDTQYF.

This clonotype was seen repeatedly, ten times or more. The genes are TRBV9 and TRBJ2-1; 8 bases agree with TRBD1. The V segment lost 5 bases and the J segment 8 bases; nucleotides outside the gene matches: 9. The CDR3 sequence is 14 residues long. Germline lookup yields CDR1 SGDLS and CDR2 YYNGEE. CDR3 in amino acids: CASSPTGTGDEQFF. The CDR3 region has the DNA TGTGCCAGCAGTCCAACCGGGACAGGTGATGAGCAGTTCTTC.

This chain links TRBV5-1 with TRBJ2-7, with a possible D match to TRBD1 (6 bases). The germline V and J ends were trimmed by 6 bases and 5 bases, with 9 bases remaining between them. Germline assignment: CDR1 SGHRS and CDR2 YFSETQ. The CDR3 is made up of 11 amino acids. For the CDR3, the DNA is TGCGCCAGCAATTGGGGGCACGAGCAGTACTTC. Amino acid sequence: CASNWGHEQYF.

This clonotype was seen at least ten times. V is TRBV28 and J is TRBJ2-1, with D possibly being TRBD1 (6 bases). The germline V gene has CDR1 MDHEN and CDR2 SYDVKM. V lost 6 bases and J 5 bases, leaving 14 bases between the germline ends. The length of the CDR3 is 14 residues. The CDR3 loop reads CASRGPGEDNEQFF. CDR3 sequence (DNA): TGTGCCAGCAGGGGGCCAGGGGAAGACAATGAGCAGTTCTTC.

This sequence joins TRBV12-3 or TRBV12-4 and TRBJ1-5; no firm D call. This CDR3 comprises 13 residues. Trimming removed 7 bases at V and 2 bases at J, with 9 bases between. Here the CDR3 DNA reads TGTGCCAGCACCTCAGGCCGCAATCAGCCCCAGCATTTT. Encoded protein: CASTSGRNQPQHF.

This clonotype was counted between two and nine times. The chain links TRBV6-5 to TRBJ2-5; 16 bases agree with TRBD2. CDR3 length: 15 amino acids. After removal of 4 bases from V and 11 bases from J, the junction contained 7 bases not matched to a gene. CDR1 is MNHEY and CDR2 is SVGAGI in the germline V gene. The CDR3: CASSSSGLAGGRQYF. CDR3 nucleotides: TGTGCCAGCAGTTCCTCGGGACTAGCGGGAGGGCGGCAGTACTTC.

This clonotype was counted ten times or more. CDR3 nucleotides: TGCGCCAGCAGCTATCAGCGGGAGAGGGATGAGCAGTTCTTC. Encoded protein: CASSYQRERDEQFF. V gene TRBV5-1 combines with J gene TRBJ2-1; 8 nucleotides line up with TRBD2. V lost 3 bases to trimming and J lost 8 bases; unmatched junction nucleotides: 7. The CDR3 spans 14 residues. The germline V gene has CDR1 SGHRS and CDR2 YFSETQ. Looking up the rest from reference TRBV5-1 and TRBJ2-1 gives the full variable domain: KAGVTQTPRYLIKTRGQQVTLSCSPISGHRSVSWYQQTPGQGLQFLFEYFSETQRNKGNFPGRFSGRQFSNSRSEMNVSTLELGDSALYLCASSYQRERDEQFFGPGTRLTVL.

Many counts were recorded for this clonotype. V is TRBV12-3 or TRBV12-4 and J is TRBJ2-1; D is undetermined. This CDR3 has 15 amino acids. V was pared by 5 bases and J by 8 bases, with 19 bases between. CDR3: CASSPSPSWGHEQFF. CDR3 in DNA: TGTGCCAGCAGTCCCTCCCCCTCCTGGGGTCATGAGCAGTTCTTC.

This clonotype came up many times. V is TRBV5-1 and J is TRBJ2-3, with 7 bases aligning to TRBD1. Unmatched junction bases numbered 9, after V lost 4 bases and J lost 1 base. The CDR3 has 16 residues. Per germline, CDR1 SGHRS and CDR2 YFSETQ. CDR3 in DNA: TGCGCCAGCAGCACAACCGGGACAGCAGGCACAGATACGCAGTATTTT. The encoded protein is CASSTTGTAGTDTQYF.

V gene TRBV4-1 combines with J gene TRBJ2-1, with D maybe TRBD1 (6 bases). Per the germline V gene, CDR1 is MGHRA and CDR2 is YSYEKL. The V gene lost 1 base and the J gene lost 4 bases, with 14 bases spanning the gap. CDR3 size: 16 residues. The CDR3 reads CASSQGPGQTYNEQFF. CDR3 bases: TGCGCCAGCAGCCAAGGACCGGGACAAACATACAATGAGCAGTTCTTC.

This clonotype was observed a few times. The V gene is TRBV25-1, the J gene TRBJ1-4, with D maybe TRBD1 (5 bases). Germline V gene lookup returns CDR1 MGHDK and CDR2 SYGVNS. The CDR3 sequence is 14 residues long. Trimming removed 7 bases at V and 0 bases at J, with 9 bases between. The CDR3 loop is CASTEGTTNEKLFF. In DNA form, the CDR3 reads TGTGCCAGCACCGAGGGGACAACTAATGAAAAACTGTTTTTT.

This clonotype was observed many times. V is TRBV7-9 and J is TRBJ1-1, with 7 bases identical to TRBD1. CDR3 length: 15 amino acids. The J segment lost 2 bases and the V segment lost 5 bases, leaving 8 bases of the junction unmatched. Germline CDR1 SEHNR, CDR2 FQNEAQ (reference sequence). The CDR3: CASSPTGPQNTEAFF. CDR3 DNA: TGTGCCAGCAGCCCGACAGGGCCCCAAAACACTGAAGCTTTCTTT.

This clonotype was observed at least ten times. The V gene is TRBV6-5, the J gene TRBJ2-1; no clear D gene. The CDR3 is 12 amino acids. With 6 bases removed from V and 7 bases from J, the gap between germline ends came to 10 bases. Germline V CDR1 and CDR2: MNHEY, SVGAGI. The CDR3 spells CASSSGWNEQFF. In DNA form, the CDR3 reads TGTGCCAGCAGCTCCGGGTGGAATGAGCAGTTCTTC.

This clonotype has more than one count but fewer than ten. The CDR3 sequence is CASSSPYPRARAGLTSGNTGELFF. Written as DNA, the CDR3 is TGTGCCAGCAGTTCTCCTTACCCCCGGGCGCGGGCTGGTTTGACTAGCGGGAACACCGGGGAGCTGTTTTTT. This chain joins TRBV6-6 and TRBJ2-2; 9 bases agree with TRBD2. The germline CDR1 and CDR2 sequences are MNHNY and SVGAGI (reference sequence). The ends lost 4 bases at V and 1 base at J; junction bases unmatched: 28. This CDR3 spans 24 amino acids.